Listed below are T cell receptor beta chains from one sample, sequenced in a study of T cells in Graves' hyperthyroidism and ophthalmopathy. MiXCR, applied by TCRdb to the multiplex PCR reads, yields one record per CDR3 protein. The data contain hundreds of thousands of distinct CDR3 sequences, approximately 23% of them singletons. Sequencing was done on a sample of blood. These receptors were taken from a woman between 70 and 85 years old with Graves' ophthalmopathy. CDR3s include the opening cysteine and the closing phenylalanine or tryptophan. Fields, in order: D gene, V gene, clone size, J gene, CDR3 DNA, CDR3 protein. A D gene is named only where the DNA matches it firmly. Where a row states a size, it is once, few, many or the class of an expanded clone; other rows omit it.

D: .; V: TRBV3-1; size: few; J: TRBJ2-1; DNA: TGTGCCAGCAGCCAAGGGACTCCATCGACGGGTTGGGATGAGCAGTTCTTC; CDR3: CASSQGTPSTGWDEQFF
D: .; V: TRBV19; size: .; J: TRBJ1-1; DNA: TGTGCCAGTAGTATCTCCCTAGCCACTGAAGCTTTCTTT; CDR3: CASSISLATEAFF
D: TRBD1; V: TRBV9; size: few; J: TRBJ2-1; DNA: TGTGCCAGCAGCGTAAGTGGGACAGGGGGCAATGAGCAGTTCTTC; CDR3: CASSVSGTGGNEQFF
D: TRBD2; V: TRBV5-1; size: .; J: TRBJ2-3; DNA: TGCGCCAGCAGCCTCGGACTAGCGGGGAGGTACCCGGGAGAGCCTGCAGATACGCAGTATTTT; CDR3: CASSLGLAGRYPGEPADTQYF
D: .; V: TRBV7-8; size: few; J: TRBJ2-7; DNA: TGTGCCAGCAGCTTACACGTAGCCTACGAGCAGTACTTC; CDR3: CASSLHVAYEQYF
D: TRBD1; V: TRBV5-6; size: few; J: TRBJ1-4; DNA: TGTGCCAGCAGCCCGGGGACAGGGGGCCCTAATGAAAAACTGTTTTTT; CDR3: CASSPGTGGPNEKLFF
D: .; V: TRBV30; size: few; J: TRBJ1-2; DNA: TGTGCCTGGGGGGTAGAATTTAACTATGGCTACACCTTC; CDR3: CAWGVEFNYGYTF
D: .; V: TRBV9; size: .; J: TRBJ2-1; DNA: TGTGCCAGCAGCGTAGTCGGAGACCCCTACAATGAGCAGTTCTTC; CDR3: CASSVVGDPYNEQFF
D: .; V: TRBV7-8; size: many; J: TRBJ2-1; DNA: TGTGCCAGCAGCCAAATGTCCTATGAGCAGTTCTTC; CDR3: CASSQMSYEQFF
D: .; V: TRBV10-1; size: few; J: TRBJ2-3; DNA: TGCGCCAGCAGTGAGGATCTAATGGGCACAGATACGCAGTATTTT; CDR3: CASSEDLMGTDTQYF
D: .; V: TRBV20-1; size: few; J: TRBJ2-2; DNA: TGCAGTGCTAGCGGGAGTTCGAACACCGGGGAGCTGTTTTTT; CDR3: CSASGSSNTGELFF
D: TRBD2; V: TRBV4-1; size: .; J: TRBJ2-3; DNA: TGCGCCAGCAGCCAACGGGGCGGGAGCCAACTTCGGGAAGATACGCAGTATTTT; CDR3: CASSQRGGSQLREDTQYF
D: TRBD1; V: TRBV27; size: .; J: TRBJ1-1; DNA: TGTGCCAGCAGTTTATCCAGACAGGGATTCACTGAAGCTTTCTTT; CDR3: CASSLSRQGFTEAFF
D: TRBD2; V: TRBV6-1; size: .; J: TRBJ2-5; DNA: TGTGCCAGCACCCGACTAGCGGGCCGCCAAGAGACCCAGTACTTC; CDR3: CASTRLAGRQETQYF
D: .; V: TRBV6-2/TRBV6-3; size: few; J: TRBJ1-4; DNA: TGTGCCAGCAGTTACTCGGCCGGCGGTACGGGAAAACTGTTTTTT; CDR3: CASSYSAGGTGKLFF
D: TRBD2; V: TRBV6-5; size: many; J: TRBJ2-2; DNA: TGTGCCAGCAGTTACGGGACTAGCGGGAGGGGGCGTGGGGAGCTGTTTTTT; CDR3: CASSYGTSGRGRGELFF
D: .; V: TRBV11-2; size: few; J: TRBJ1-1; DNA: TGTGCCAGCAGCTTAGATCTCTACAGGGAGGCAGCTTTCTTT; CDR3: CASSLDLYREAAFF
D: TRBD2; V: TRBV24-1; size: few; J: TRBJ2-5; DNA: TGTGCCACCAGGGCGGGAGGGGGTGTAGAGACCCAGTACTTC; CDR3: CATRAGGGVETQYF
D: .; V: TRBV20-1; size: .; J: TRBJ2-7; DNA: TGCAGTGCTAGAGGGGTAGGTCTCTACGAGCAGTACTTC; CDR3: CSARGVGLYEQYF
D: .; V: TRBV7-8; size: many; J: TRBJ2-7; DNA: TGTGCCAGCAGCTTAACCGACGGACACTCCTACGAGCAGTACTTC; CDR3: CASSLTDGHSYEQYF
D: .; V: TRBV3-1; size: few; J: TRBJ2-4; DNA: TGTGCCAGCAGCCAAGTAGCCAAAAACATTCAGTACTTC; CDR3: CASSQVAKNIQYF
D: .; V: TRBV10-3; size: .; J: TRBJ1-2; DNA: TGTGCCATCAACTCCAGTGGGGGTTCGAATGGCTACACCTTC; CDR3: CAINSSGGSNGYTF
D: TRBD1; V: TRBV6-2/TRBV6-3; size: .; J: TRBJ1-1; DNA: TGTGCCAGCAGACCCCTGACAGGGATCACTGAAGCTTTCTTT; CDR3: CASRPLTGITEAFF
D: .; V: TRBV24-1; size: .; J: TRBJ2-2; DNA: TGTGCCACCCGAACAGGAACGAACACCGGGGAGCTGTTTTTT; CDR3: CATRTGTNTGELFF
D: .; V: TRBV10-3; size: .; J: TRBJ1-3; DNA: TGTGCCATCAGTGTTAAGCCCCCGGGCGCTGGAAACACCATATATTTT; CDR3: CAISVKPPGAGNTIYF
D: TRBD1; V: TRBV5-1; size: .; J: TRBJ2-6; DNA: TGCGCCAGCAGCTCCCAGGGGGTGGGGGCCAACGTCCTGACTTTC; CDR3: CASSSQGVGANVLTF
D: .; V: TRBV20-1; size: many; J: TRBJ2-7; DNA: TGCAGTGCTAGAGTACGGGACAAGGGAGTATACGAGCAGTACTTC; CDR3: CSARVRDKGVYEQYF
D: .; V: TRBV20-1; size: many; J: TRBJ2-7; DNA: TGCAGTGCTTTTCCCAGGGTCCACGAGCAGTACTTC; CDR3: CSAFPRVHEQYF
D: TRBD2; V: TRBV11-2; size: many; J: TRBJ2-1; DNA: TGTGCCAGCAGCTCCCAACATAGCGGGAGCTCCTACAATGAGCAGTTCTTC; CDR3: CASSSQHSGSSYNEQFF
D: TRBD2; V: TRBV5-8; size: few; J: TRBJ2-3; DNA: TGTGCCAGCAGCTTGAAGACTAGCGGGACTGGCACAGATACGCAGTATTTT; CDR3: CASSLKTSGTGTDTQYF
D: .; V: TRBV7-2; size: few; J: TRBJ2-5; DNA: TGTGCCAGCAGCTGGTTGAGGGCTAGTGAGACCCAGTACTTC; CDR3: CASSWLRASETQYF
D: .; V: TRBV9; size: few; J: TRBJ2-7; DNA: TGTGCCAGCAGCGTAGATTACAGTTACGAGCAGTACTTC; CDR3: CASSVDYSYEQYF
D: .; V: TRBV15; size: .; J: TRBJ1-2; DNA: TGTGCCACCAGCTCCAGGGAGAGATATGGCTACACCTTC; CDR3: CATSSRERYGYTF
D: TRBD1; V: TRBV24-1; size: few; J: TRBJ1-2; DNA: TGTGCCACCAGTGACCGAACTGGGACAGAAAAATATGGCTACACCTTC; CDR3: CATSDRTGTEKYGYTF
D: TRBD1; V: TRBV28; size: few; J: TRBJ2-2; DNA: TGTGCCAGCAGTTCGACAGGGCGAACCGGGGAGCTGTTTTTT; CDR3: CASSSTGRTGELFF
D: .; V: TRBV7-2; size: many; J: TRBJ2-1; DNA: TGTGCCAGCAGCTTAGCGCGGAATGAGCAGTTCTTC; CDR3: CASSLARNEQFF
D: .; V: TRBV18; size: few; J: TRBJ2-2; DNA: TGTGCCAGCTCACGCATTCGGACAACGAACACCGGGGAGCTGTTTTTT; CDR3: CASSRIRTTNTGELFF
D: TRBD1; V: TRBV15; size: .; J: TRBJ1-5; DNA: TGTGCCACCAGCAGAGATCTCTCAGGAGATGGAGGGGACAGCAGCAATAGCAATCAGCCCCAGCATTTT; CDR3: CATSRDLSGDGGDSSNSNQPQHF
D: .; V: TRBV12-3/TRBV12-4; size: many; J: TRBJ1-1; DNA: TGTGCCAGCAGTTTGCCGGGGACCTACACTGAAGCTTTCTTT; CDR3: CASSLPGTYTEAFF
D: .; V: TRBV12-3/TRBV12-4; size: few; J: TRBJ1-4; DNA: TGTGCCAGCAGTTTATCGTTAGGGCCCGCTGAAAAACTGTTTTTT; CDR3: CASSLSLGPAEKLFF
D: .; V: TRBV3-1; size: few; J: TRBJ2-3; DNA: TGTGCCAGCAGCCAAGATCGCGGGGCGGCAGATACGCAGTATTTT; CDR3: CASSQDRGAADTQYF
D: .; V: TRBV30; size: .; J: TRBJ2-5; DNA: TGTGCCCGTTCGTCAAAGGGGGTAGGACAAGAGACCCAGTACTTC; CDR3: CARSSKGVGQETQYF
D: TRBD2; V: TRBV28; size: many; J: TRBJ2-7; DNA: TGTGCCAGCAAGGGAGGGGCTAGCGGGAGGAGCTCCTACGAGCAGTACTTC; CDR3: CASKGGASGRSSYEQYF
D: .; V: TRBV28; size: many; J: TRBJ1-2; DNA: TGTGCCAGCATACCTGGGGGGCTGGAAAGCTACACCTTC; CDR3: CASIPGGLESYTF
D: TRBD1; V: TRBV19; size: .; J: TRBJ1-5; DNA: TGTGCCAGTAGTACCCTCGACAGGGACTTAGGGCAGCCCCAGCATTTT; CDR3: CASSTLDRDLGQPQHF
D: TRBD1; V: TRBV11-2; size: many; J: TRBJ2-2; DNA: TGTGCCAGCAGGACCGACAGGGGTACCGGGGAGCTGTTTTTT; CDR3: CASRTDRGTGELFF
D: TRBD2; V: TRBV7-8; size: .; J: TRBJ2-1; DNA: TGCGCCAGCAGCTTAGCGTCAGCGGGAGGGATTTACAATGAGCAGTTCTTC; CDR3: CASSLASAGGIYNEQFF
D: .; V: TRBV28; size: .; J: TRBJ1-1; DNA: TGTGCCAGCGGCCGTGGGACATCTCTAGAAGCTTTCTTT; CDR3: CASGRGTSLEAFF
D: .; V: TRBV3-1; size: .; J: TRBJ2-7; DNA: TGTGCCAGCAGCCAAGATCTCCGGGGACGGCAGTACTTC; CDR3: CASSQDLRGRQYF
D: TRBD2; V: TRBV6-2/TRBV6-3; size: many; J: TRBJ2-7; DNA: TGTGCCAGCGGACGGGGACTAGCGACTAACGAGCAGTACTTC; CDR3: CASGRGLATNEQYF
D: .; V: TRBV3-1; size: few; J: TRBJ2-7; DNA: TGTGCCAGCAGCCCCGGAGTACACGAGCAGTACTTC; CDR3: CASSPGVHEQYF
D: .; V: TRBV6-1; size: .; J: TRBJ1-6; DNA: TGTGCCAGCAGATTGGACAGAAATAATTCACCCCTCCACTTT; CDR3: CASRLDRNNSPLHF
D: TRBD1; V: TRBV29-1; size: few; J: TRBJ1-1; DNA: TGCAGCGCCAGCATGGGGGGACAGATGAACACTGAAGCTTTCTTT; CDR3: CSASMGGQMNTEAFF